A selection of T cell receptor beta chains follows, all from one sample in a study of CD4 T cells in relation to SARS-CoV-2 and coronaviruses. Their antigens are not known. Data came from immunoSEQ multiplex PCR; TCRdb stores just in-frame clones and leaves some out. This sample carries over 20,000 clones, 65% to 80% of them seen once, and the ten largest clones take over 10%. Specimen: CD4+ T cells from PBMCs, cultured in vitro. These TCRs come from a human donor in good health. Each CDR3 is given with its conserved first and last residue. The order of the fields is clone size, D gene, V gene, J gene, CDR3 DNA, CDR3 protein. The D gene is left open where the match is weak. Some rows have no size entry. The others give once, few or many, or a class for an expanded clone.

size: -
D: -
V: TRBV5-1
J: TRBJ1-4
DNA: TGCGCCAGCAGCTTGGGGCAGGGTGGTGAAAAACTGTTTTTT
CDR3: CASSLGQGGEKLFF

size: -
D: TRBD1
V: TRBV6-2/TRBV6-3
J: TRBJ1-2
DNA: TGTGCCAGCAGTTACTTCTCGGACAGGGTCCACTTAGGGAGAGACACCTTC
CDR3: CASSYFSDRVHLGRDTF

size: -
D: TRBD1
V: TRBV5-1
J: TRBJ1-1
DNA: TGCGCCAGCAAAAATCAGGGGGCTTCGGAAGCTTTCTTT
CDR3: CASKNQGASEAFF

size: -
D: -
V: TRBV5-1
J: TRBJ2-7
DNA: TGCGCCAGCAGCTTGGGGGGTAGTTCTCTTTACGAGCAGTACTTC
CDR3: CASSLGGSSLYEQYF

size: once
D: TRBD2
V: TRBV5-1
J: TRBJ2-7
DNA: TGCGCCAGCAGCTTGAGCGGGGGGGCCTACGAGCAGTACTTC
CDR3: CASSLSGGAYEQYF

size: once
D: -
V: TRBV6-5
J: TRBJ1-4
DNA: TGTGCCAGCAGTTACGGCAGGGGTTTTGATGAAAAACTGTTTTTT
CDR3: CASSYGRGFDEKLFF

size: -
D: -
V: TRBV12-5
J: TRBJ2-1
DNA: TGCGCCCAGGGGAGCTCCTACAATGAGCAGTTCTTC
CDR3: CAQGSSYNEQFF

size: -
D: TRBD2
V: TRBV7-2
J: TRBJ2-7
DNA: TGTGCCAGCAGCCCACGGACTAGCGGGGTCGAGCAGTACTTC
CDR3: CASSPRTSGVEQYF

size: -
D: -
V: TRBV29-1
J: TRBJ2-7
DNA: TGCAGCGCGTCAGGGGTCTCCTACGAGCAGTACTTC
CDR3: CSASGVSYEQYF

size: -
D: TRBD2
V: TRBV7-2
J: TRBJ2-7
DNA: TGTGCCAGCAGCTTAGCGAGGGGACTAGCGGGTCTTAGGGCCTACGAGCAGTACTTC
CDR3: CASSLARGLAGLRAYEQYF

size: -
D: TRBD1
V: TRBV2
J: TRBJ2-7
DNA: TGTGCCAGCAGTCGCAGCGGACAGGGAATTTACGAGCAGTACTTC
CDR3: CASSRSGQGIYEQYF

size: once
D: TRBD1
V: TRBV19
J: TRBJ2-5
DNA: TGTGCCAGTAGCCGACAGGGGACCCAAGAGACCCAGTACTTC
CDR3: CASSRQGTQETQYF

size: -
D: -
V: TRBV6-2/TRBV6-3
J: TRBJ1-2
DNA: TGTGCCAGCAGCAGGGCCCAGGGCTACACCTTC
CDR3: CASSRAQGYTF

size: once
D: -
V: TRBV4-2
J: TRBJ2-1
DNA: TGTGCCAGCAGCCAAGAGGGGGACCCCCAGAGGTCCTACAATGAGCAGTTCTTC
CDR3: CASSQEGDPQRSYNEQFF

size: -
D: TRBD1
V: TRBV4-3
J: TRBJ1-2
DNA: TGCGCCAGCAGCCTCGGGGGGACAGGGGTAAATGGCTACACCTTC
CDR3: CASSLGGTGVNGYTF

size: -
D: TRBD1
V: TRBV6-5
J: TRBJ1-2
DNA: TGTGCCAGCAGTTACAGGGACCCTTTAGGGGGCGGCGGCTACACCTTC
CDR3: CASSYRDPLGGGGYTF

size: -
D: -
V: TRBV4-1
J: TRBJ2-2
DNA: TGCGCCAGCAGCCAAAAAGGACCTCCTCCCCCGGGGGAGCTGTTTTTT
CDR3: CASSQKGPPPPGELFF

size: -
D: -
V: TRBV12-2
J: TRBJ2-7
DNA: TGTGCAAGTCGCTTAGGAACGTTTCCCCCCTACGAGCAGTACTTC
CDR3: CASRLGTFPPYEQYF

size: -
D: TRBD2
V: TRBV7-2
J: TRBJ2-3
DNA: TGTGCCAGCAGCTTATGGGAGCGGGGGTCGACAGATACGCAGTATTTT
CDR3: CASSLWERGSTDTQYF

size: -
D: TRBD1
V: TRBV5-1
J: TRBJ2-6
DNA: TGCGCCAGCAGGCTGACAGGGCTCGGGGCCAACGTCCTGACTTTC
CDR3: CASRLTGLGANVLTF

size: -
D: TRBD1
V: TRBV7-6
J: TRBJ2-1
DNA: TGTGCCAGCAGCCCACTAGACAGGGGGCGGGGGTCCTACAATGAGCAGTTCTTC
CDR3: CASSPLDRGRGSYNEQFF

size: -
D: -
V: TRBV19
J: TRBJ1-1
DNA: TGTGCCAGTACCCTGGGGGGTTGGGGGGTCGCTGAAGCTTTCTTT
CDR3: CASTLGGWGVAEAFF

size: -
D: -
V: TRBV30
J: TRBJ1-5
DNA: TGTGCCTGGAGTGTCCCTAAGATGAATCAGCCCCAGCATTTT
CDR3: CAWSVPKMNQPQHF

size: -
D: TRBD1
V: TRBV5-1
J: TRBJ2-5
DNA: TGCGCCAGCAGCTTGGAGGGACAGCGATTCGAGACCCAGTACTTC
CDR3: CASSLEGQRFETQYF

size: once
D: -
V: TRBV6-1
J: TRBJ2-6
DNA: TGTGCCAGCAGTGAAGCAGGGGGTGGTGGGGCCAACGTCCTGACTTTC
CDR3: CASSEAGGGGANVLTF

size: once
D: -
V: TRBV7-2
J: TRBJ1-5
DNA: TGTGCCAGCAGCTTAGGTTCTGTATCCGATCAGCCCCAGCATTTT
CDR3: CASSLGSVSDQPQHF

size: -
D: TRBD1
V: TRBV19
J: TRBJ1-2
DNA: TGTGCCAGTAGTACAGGACAGGGAGGCTATGGCTACACCTTC
CDR3: CASSTGQGGYGYTF

size: -
D: TRBD1
V: TRBV6-5
J: TRBJ1-1
DNA: TGTGCCAGCAGCTGGGACAGGAGGACTGAAGCTTTCTTT
CDR3: CASSWDRRTEAFF

size: few
D: -
V: TRBV4-2
J: TRBJ1-1
DNA: TGTGCCAGCAGCCAAGAATTTCGACAGCTTGAAGCTTTCTTT
CDR3: CASSQEFRQLEAFF

size: once
D: TRBD1
V: TRBV5-1
J: TRBJ2-2
DNA: TGCGCCAGCAGCAACCCCGGGACAGGGGGAGACGGGGAGCTGTTTTTT
CDR3: CASSNPGTGGDGELFF

size: -
D: -
V: TRBV5-5
J: TRBJ1-5
DNA: TGTGCCAGCAGCTTGCTGGTAGATAGCAATCAGCCCCAGCATTTT
CDR3: CASSLLVDSNQPQHF

size: few
D: -
V: TRBV28
J: TRBJ2-6
DNA: TGTGCCAGCAGTATTGGGAACTCTGGGGCCAACGTCCTGACTTTC
CDR3: CASSIGNSGANVLTF

size: -
D: -
V: TRBV7-9
J: TRBJ1-1
DNA: TGTGCCAGCAGCTTAGACAATGGGGCTGAAGCTTTCTTT
CDR3: CASSLDNGAEAFF

size: -
D: TRBD2
V: TRBV7-2
J: TRBJ2-5
DNA: TGTGCCAGCAGCATCGCTTTCTCGGTAGCGGGGCCCCAAGAGACCCAGTACTTC
CDR3: CASSIAFSVAGPQETQYF

size: -
D: TRBD1
V: TRBV5-1
J: TRBJ2-2
DNA: TGCGCCAGCAGCCCCGGGGACAGGGGGCGCCACGGGGAGCTGTTTTTT
CDR3: CASSPGDRGRHGELFF

size: -
D: -
V: TRBV10-3
J: TRBJ2-7
DNA: TGTGCCATCAGTGAGTCTGGGCAGCCGATCTACGAGCAGTACTTC
CDR3: CAISESGQPIYEQYF

size: -
D: -
V: TRBV29-1
J: TRBJ2-2
DNA: TGCAGCGTCCCCGGTAGGGGGTTGAACACCGGGGAGCTGTTTTTT
CDR3: CSVPGRGLNTGELFF

size: -
D: -
V: TRBV5-1
J: TRBJ1-6
DNA: TGCGCCAGCAGCCCCTCCGCGGGGATTAGGTCACCCCTCCACTTT
CDR3: CASSPSAGIRSPLHF

size: -
D: -
V: TRBV5-4
J: TRBJ1-2
DNA: TGTGCCAGCAGCTTGGACGGTCCCCAGGTTCGGTATGGCTACACCTTC
CDR3: CASSLDGPQVRYGYTF

size: -
D: TRBD1
V: TRBV3-1/TRBV3-2
J: TRBJ2-6
DNA: TGTGCCAGCAGCTCTCCGGGACAGGGATCATCTGGGGCCAACGTCCTGACTTTC
CDR3: CASSSPGQGSSGANVLTF

size: -
D: -
V: TRBV19
J: TRBJ1-2
DNA: TGTGCCAGTAGTCAGGACAGAAACTATGGCTACACCTTC
CDR3: CASSQDRNYGYTF

size: -
D: -
V: TRBV5-5
J: TRBJ1-2
DNA: TGTGCCAGCAGCAAAACAGGGACCCCTAACTATGGCTACACCTTC
CDR3: CASSKTGTPNYGYTF

size: -
D: -
V: TRBV5-6
J: TRBJ1-5
DNA: TGTGCCAGCAGCTTATTGGGGGCAGGTAATCAGCCCCAGCATTTT
CDR3: CASSLLGAGNQPQHF

size: -
D: TRBD2
V: TRBV10-3
J: TRBJ2-1
DNA: TGTGCCATCAGTGTTGCGGGGGGGCGGTACAATGAGCAGTTCTTC
CDR3: CAISVAGGRYNEQFF

size: -
D: -
V: TRBV5-6
J: TRBJ2-5
DNA: TGTGCCAGCAGCTTGAGAACGGCGGGGGAGACCCAGTACTTC
CDR3: CASSLRTAGETQYF